The clone carrying this T cell receptor beta chain has at least ten counts. What it binds is not known. Researchers took RNA transcripts and amplified the TCR beta CDR3 regions from them. The HTBI primer set drove a first-round RT-PCR of the TCR CDR3. TCRdb re-derived calls from the multiplex PCR reads in MiXCR, one entry per CDR3 protein. This sample has some 250,000 distinct CDR3 sequences; approximately 16% occur once, and the top ten carry about 30%. The data were taken from a study of T cells in Graves' hyperthyroidism and ophthalmopathy. Overall study context: Pretreatment peripheral blood was obtained at initial diagnosis.

The V end was cut by 5 bases, the J end by 4 bases, with 9 bases between. The CDR3 loop spans 12 amino acids. Per germline, CDR1 MNHNS and CDR2 SASEGT. Whole-study results and caveats: Ophthalmopathy was separated from stable hyperthyroidism by a 13 V-J model.

Specimen: blood. The rearrangement joins TRBV6-1 to TRBJ2-7; possible D gene TRBD2, 5 bases. The sequence came from a woman in her forties or fifties with Graves' hyperthyroidism that later progressed to Graves' ophthalmopathy. As DNA, the CDR3 is TGTGCCAGCAGTTCGCCGGGGTACGAGCAGTACTTC. Amino acid sequence: CASSSPGYEQYF.